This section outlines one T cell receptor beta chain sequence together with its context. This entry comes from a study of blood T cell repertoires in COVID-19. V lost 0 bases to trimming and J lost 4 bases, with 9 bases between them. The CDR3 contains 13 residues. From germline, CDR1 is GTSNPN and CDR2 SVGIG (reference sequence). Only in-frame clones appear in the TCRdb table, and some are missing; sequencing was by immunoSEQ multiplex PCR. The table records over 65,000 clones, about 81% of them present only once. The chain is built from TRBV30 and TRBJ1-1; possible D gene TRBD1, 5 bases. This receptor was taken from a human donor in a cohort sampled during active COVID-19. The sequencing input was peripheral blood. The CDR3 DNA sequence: TGTGCCTGGAGTGTACAGGCTAGCACTGAAGCTTTCTTT. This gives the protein CAWSVQASTEAFF.